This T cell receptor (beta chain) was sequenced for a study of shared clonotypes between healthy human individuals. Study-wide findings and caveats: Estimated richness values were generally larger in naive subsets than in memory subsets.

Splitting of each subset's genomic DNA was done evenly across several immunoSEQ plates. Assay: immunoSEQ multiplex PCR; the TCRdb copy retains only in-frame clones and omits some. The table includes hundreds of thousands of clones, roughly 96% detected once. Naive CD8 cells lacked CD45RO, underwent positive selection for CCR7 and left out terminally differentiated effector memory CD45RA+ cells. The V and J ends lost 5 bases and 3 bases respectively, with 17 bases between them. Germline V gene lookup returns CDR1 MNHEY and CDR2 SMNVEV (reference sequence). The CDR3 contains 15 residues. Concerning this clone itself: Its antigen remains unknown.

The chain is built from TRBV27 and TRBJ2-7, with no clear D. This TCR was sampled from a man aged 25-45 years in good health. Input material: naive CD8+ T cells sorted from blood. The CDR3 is CASSPNAIPYYEQYF. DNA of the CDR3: TGTGCCAGCAGTCCGAACGCCATCCCCTACTACGAGCAGTACTTC.